One and the same sample provided the 4 T cell receptor beta chains below, sequenced in a study of blood T cell repertoires in COVID-19. The data were produced by immunoSEQ multiplex PCR, yet TCRdb's version contains in-frame clones alone and is incomplete. The data contain about 170,000 clones, about 83% of them singletons. Sample: peripheral blood. Source of these receptors: a man aged 60 to 69 with acute or convalescent COVID-19.

This clone appeared a few times. V and J are TRBV28 and TRBJ2-1, with TRBD2 matching over 8 bases. There are 15 residues in the CDR3. Germline CDR1 and CDR2: MDHEN and SYDVKM. V was pared by 6 bases and J by 8 bases, with 12 bases of the junction left unmatched. The CDR3 region has the DNA TGTGCCAGCAGCCGACTGGTAGCGGGGAGCGATGAGCAGTTCTTC. Amino acids: CASSRLVAGSDEQFF.

The chain uses TRBV5-4 and TRBJ1-1, with D hard to call. Germline CDR1 reads SGHNT; CDR2 reads YYREEE (reference sequence). The CDR3 consists of 13 residues. The germline V and J ends were trimmed by 0 bases and 5 bases, with 8 bases remaining between them. The chain's CDR3 is CASSLGGRTEAFF. The CDR3 bases are TGTGCCAGCAGCTTGGGAGGGCGGACTGAAGCTTTCTTT.

CDR3 sequence: CASSLDWAGGSGYTF. The DNA of the CDR3 is TGTGCCAGCAGCTTGGATTGGGCAGGGGGGTCTGGCTACACCTTC. The chain is built from TRBV5-6 and TRBJ1-2; 7 bases map to TRBD1. There are 15 residues in the CDR3. Losses at the gene ends were 0 bases for V and 7 bases for J; bases not matched to a gene: 9. Germline assignment: CDR1 SGHDT and CDR2 YYEEEE.

The genes are TRBV10-3 and TRBJ1-3; 8 bases are shared with TRBD1. The V gene end was trimmed by 3 bases and the J gene end by 2 bases; junction bases not matched to a gene: 9. The CDR3 is made up of 17 amino acids. Germline V gene data show CDR1 as ENHRY and CDR2 as SYGVKD. CDR3 bases: TGTGCCATCAGTGAATCCCAGGGGGCGCGTCCTGGAAACACCATATATTTT. This translates into CAISESQGARPGNTIYF.